The next 27 T cell receptor beta chains were all read from a single sample in a study of cytomegalovirus exposure and HLA in healthy donors. Both 60 Vbeta primers and 13 Jbeta primers went into the PCR. The data were produced by immunoSEQ multiplex PCR, yet TCRdb's version contains in-frame clones alone and is incomplete. The sample has 150,000 to 200,000 clones, roughly 79% seen once. Sequenced material: PBMCs. The receptors were gathered from a woman aged 40 to 49 in good health and CMV-seropositive.

The gene calls are TRBV27 and TRBJ2-7; 9 bases fit TRBD1. J lost 6 bases, V lost 8 bases, and 8 bases had no gene match. This CDR3 has 13 amino acids. Looked up from germline, CDR1 is MNHEY and CDR2 is SMNVEV (reference sequence). For the CDR3, the DNA is TGTGCCAGCGGATCCGGGACAGGGTCCGAGCAGTACTTC. This gives the protein CASGSGTGSEQYF.

This clone occurred a few times. The chain links TRBV5-6 to TRBJ2-5; 7 bases are a match to TRBD2. The CDR3 is 17 residues long. Germline V lookup: CDR1 SGHDT, CDR2 YYEEEE. Germline trimming cut 1 base from V and 2 bases from J; bases unmatched to any gene: 11. The CDR3 DNA reads as TGTGCCAGCAGCTTGTGGACGAAGTGGGGGGGACAAGAGACCCAGTACTTC. This sequence encodes CASSLWTKWGGQETQYF.

This clone was counted only a few times. This sequence joins TRBV6-5 and TRBJ2-2, with a weak D call TRBD1 (5 bases). V was shortened by 5 bases and J by 5 bases, with 9 bases between the two germline ends. Germline V CDR1 and CDR2: MNHEY, SVGAGI. CDR3 size: 13 residues. The CDR3 nucleotides are TGTGCCAGCAGTCCAGGGTTTACCGGGGAGCTGTTTTTT. Translated, it gives CASSPGFTGELFF.

This chain joins TRBV6-1 and TRBJ2-1, with TRBD2 matching 13 bases. The germline V gene encodes CDR1 MNHNS and CDR2 SASEGT. Germline trimming cut 6 bases from V and 6 bases from J; bases unmatched to any gene: 5. This CDR3 is 15 amino acids long. CDR3 in amino acids: CASSTTSGGANEQFF. CDR3 in DNA: TGTGCCAGCAGCACAACTAGCGGGGGGGCCAATGAGCAGTTCTTC.

This clone was seen ten or more times. In the same sample, other DNA sequences code for this CDR3. CDR3 in DNA: TGTGCCAGCAGTGAAAGGGCCGGACAGACTGAAGCTTTCTTT. Protein product: CASSERAGQTEAFF. This chain joins TRBV2 and TRBJ1-1; tentative D call: TRBD1 (6 bases). CDR1 is SNHLY and CDR2 is FYNNEI in the germline V gene. This CDR3 is 14 amino acids long. V was cut by 2 bases and J by 5 bases, with 12 bases left in between.

The V call is TRBV10-3, the J call TRBJ1-1, with unresolved D. CDR1 is ENHRY and CDR2 is SYGVKD in the germline V gene. The germline V and J ends were trimmed by 3 bases and 1 base, with 9 bases remaining between them. The CDR3 is 14 residues long. The CDR3 DNA reads TGTGCCATCAGTGAAGGGAGGCAGAACACTGAAGCTTTCTTT. It encodes CAISEGRQNTEAFF.

This clone is a singleton in its sample. The chain uses TRBV6-1 and TRBJ1-1, with 9 bases aligning to TRBD1. The CDR3 contains 12 residues. CDR1 is MNHNS and CDR2 is SASEGT in the germline V gene. The J segment lost 12 bases and the V segment lost 7 bases, leaving 9 bases of the junction unmatched. DNA for the CDR3: TGTGCCAGCATCGTGACAGGGGGAATGTCTTTCTTT. It specifies CASIVTGGMSFF.

The chain links TRBV5-4 to TRBJ1-1; D remains ambiguous. V lost 4 bases to trimming and J lost 2 bases, with 18 bases between them. The CDR3 runs 16 residues. Germline V lookup: CDR1 SGHNT, CDR2 YYREEE (reference sequence). The CDR3: CASSPIGRPANTEAFF. Written as DNA, the CDR3 is TGTGCCAGCAGCCCCATTGGGCGTCCCGCAAACACTGAAGCTTTCTTT. The full variable domain, with the rest looked up from reference TRBV5-4 and TRBJ1-1, is ETGVTQSPTHLIKTRGQQVTLRCSSQSGHNTVSWYQQALGQGPQFIFQYYREEENGRGNFPPRFSGLQFPNYSSELNVNALELDDSALYLCASSPIGRPANTEAFFGQGTRLTVV.

The chain joins TRBV5-1 to TRBJ1-2, with 12 nucleotides matching TRBD1. The CDR3 loop spans 14 amino acids. Germline CDR1 reads SGHRS; CDR2 reads YFSETQ. V lost 5 bases to trimming and J lost 8 bases; unmatched junction nucleotides: 7. The CDR3 coding sequence is TGCGCCAGCAGGTCCGGGACAGGGGGCGCAGGCTACACCTTC. This encodes CASRSGTGGAGYTF.

The J gene is TRBJ1-5, the V gene TRBV30; D is possibly TRBD1 (6 bases). Germline V gives CDR1 GTSNPN, CDR2 SVGIG (reference sequence). Trimming stripped 2 bases from V and 1 base from J, with 12 bases between. The CDR3 extends over 15 amino acids. This CDR3 is CAWSIQGWSNQPQHF. The CDR3 DNA reads as TGTGCCTGGAGTATCCAGGGGTGGAGCAATCAGCCCCAGCATTTT.

The chain carries TRBV19 and TRBJ1-1, with TRBD1 matching over 12 bases. Unmatched junction bases numbered 14, after V lost 8 bases and J lost 4 bases. The CDR3 has 17 residues. Germline V CDR1 and CDR2: LNHDA, SQIVND (reference sequence). CDR3 nucleotides: TGTGCCAGTCGGGAAAGGGGACAGGGGGCTCGGAGCACTGAAGCTTTCTTT. Amino acids: CASRERGQGARSTEAFF.

V usage is TRBV30 and J usage is TRBJ2-3; D possibly corresponds to TRBD1 (6 bases). This CDR3 contains 21 residues. CDR1 GTSNPN and CDR2 SVGIG come from the germline V gene (reference sequence). V dropped 7 bases and J dropped 2 bases, with 37 bases sitting between them. Here the CDR3 reads CAFCITPPGTFGPNPTDTQYF. The CDR3 coding sequence is TGTGCCTTTTGCATTACCCCCCCCGGGACATTTGGACCTAATCCCACAGATACGCAGTATTTT.

This clone was counted only a few times. The rearrangement uses TRBV11-2 and TRBJ2-3; 8 positions match TRBD1. V trimming: 3 bases; J trimming: 3 bases; junction bases outside the gene matches: 5. CDR1 and CDR2 from the germline V gene are SGHAT and FQNNGV. This CDR3 region has 15 residues. In DNA form, the CDR3 reads TGTGCCAGCAGCTTTGGGACAGGTGGGACAGATACGCAGTATTTT. Its protein is CASSFGTGGTDTQYF.

On this clone itself: An end of the junction does not agree with germline; a read error may underlie this. The J gene is TRBJ1-1, the V gene TRBV7-9; D not certain. This CDR3 has 12 residues. The germline V gene encodes CDR1 SEHNR and CDR2 FQNEAQ (reference sequence). The CDR3 coding sequence is TGTTCCAGCAACATATTGTACACTGAAGCTTTCTTT. Protein sequence: CSSNILYTEAFF.

The chain joins TRBV6-6 to TRBJ2-1; D might be TRBD1 (6 bases). V was clipped by 4 bases and J by 10 bases, with 14 bases between them. This CDR3 has 13 residues. The germline CDR1 and CDR2 sequences are MNHNY and SVGAGI (reference sequence). CDR3 loop: CASSSTGQGEQFF. In nucleotides, the CDR3 is TGTGCCAGCAGTTCGACAGGCCAGGGAGAGCAGTTCTTC.

V is TRBV4-3 and J is TRBJ1-1; 7 positions agree with TRBD1. This CDR3 spans 16 amino acids. With 2 bases clipped from V and 0 bases from J, the junction kept 6 bases outside the gene matches. Germline lookup yields CDR1 LGHNA and CDR2 YSLEER. CDR3: CASSQSLDRLNTEAFF. In nucleotides, the CDR3 is TGCGCCAGCAGCCAATCCCTGGACAGGTTGAACACTGAAGCTTTCTTT.

V and J are TRBV30 and TRBJ2-3; 7 bases agree with TRBD1. V shed 3 bases and J 4 bases; nucleotides not matched to a gene: 1. CDR3 length equals 12 residues. Germline CDR1 reads GTSNPN; CDR2 reads SVGIG (reference sequence). CDR3 in DNA: TGTGCCTGGAGACAGGGGCCAGATACGCAGTATTTT. Translated: CAWRQGPDTQYF.

The chain uses TRBV18 and TRBJ1-5; D may be TRBD1 (5 bases). The V end was cut by 3 bases, the J end by 7 bases, with 13 bases between. In germline, CDR1 is KGHSH, CDR2 LQKENI. The CDR3 is made up of 14 amino acids. The CDR3 DNA sequence: TGTGCCAGCTCACCTTCCAGGGAGGCCCAGCCCCAGCATTTT. Protein product: CASSPSREAQPQHF.

The chain employs TRBV9 and TRBJ2-1; TRBD1 is a possible D gene (6 bases). Trimming removed 4 bases from V and 6 bases from J, with 20 bases in between. Germline CDR1 is SGDLS and CDR2 is YYNGEE. The CDR3 contains 16 residues. The chain's CDR3 is CASSPALQGSRNEQFF. For the CDR3, the DNA is TGTGCCAGCAGCCCAGCGCTACAGGGCAGCCGCAATGAGCAGTTCTTC.

This clone was seen a few times. V is TRBV28 and J is TRBJ2-7, with D perhaps TRBD1 (6 bases). Germline V gene data show CDR1 as MDHEN and CDR2 as SYDVKM. The V end lost 7 bases, the J end lost 9 bases, and 16 bases lay between the germline ends. The CDR3 consists of 12 residues. The CDR3 loop reads CASMGAPDAQYF. The CDR3 DNA sequence: TGTGCCAGCATGGGGGCCCCAGATGCGCAGTACTTC.

This CDR3 reads CASSFSTGEQYF. CDR3 nucleotides: TGTGCCAGCAGCTTCTCCACGGGTGAGCAGTACTTC. The chain has TRBV11-1 and TRBJ2-7; D remains ambiguous. Trimming cost V 3 bases and J 7 bases, with 10 bases left between them. The length of the CDR3 is 12 residues. Germline V gives CDR1 SGHAT, CDR2 FQDESV (reference sequence).

This sequence joins TRBV7-6 and TRBJ2-3, with TRBD1 matching 7 bases. Germline loops: CDR1 SGHVS, CDR2 FNYEAQ. V shed 5 bases and J 2 bases; nucleotides not matched to a gene: 10. This CDR3 region has 16 residues. The CDR3 sequence: CASSPRTGADTDTQYF. The CDR3 DNA reads as TGTGCCAGCAGCCCCCGAACAGGGGCGGACACAGATACGCAGTATTTT.

The chain has TRBV7-9 and TRBJ1-3, with D unclear. Per the germline V gene, CDR1 is SEHNR and CDR2 is FQNEAQ (reference sequence). The CDR3 sequence is 12 residues long. Trimming stripped 10 bases from V and 0 bases from J, with 7 bases between. CDR3 bases: TGTGCCACCTCGTCCTCTGGAAACACCATATATTTT. Translation gives CATSSSGNTIYF.

This clone was detected only once. Other DNA sequences of this sample code for an identical CDR3. This sequence joins TRBV30 and TRBJ2-3, with D maybe TRBD2 (5 bases). V lost 2 bases and J lost 0, with 6 bases in between. The germline gives CDR1 GTSNPN, CDR2 SVGIG (reference sequence). CDR3 length: 13 residues. CDR3 nucleotides: TGTGCCTGGAGTAGCGGAAGCACAGATACGCAGTATTTT. It encodes CAWSSGSTDTQYF.

V gene TRBV19 combines with J gene TRBJ2-3, with 9 bases aligning to TRBD2. Germline CDR1 reads LNHDA; CDR2 reads SQIVND (reference sequence). After removal of 4 bases from V and 2 bases from J, the junction contained 4 bases not matched to a gene. The CDR3 loop spans 15 amino acids. The CDR3 DNA is TGTGCCAGTAGTAAGGCTAGCGGGAACACAGATACGCAGTATTTT. Protein product: CASSKASGNTDTQYF.

The chain carries TRBV4-3 and TRBJ2-1; tentative D call: TRBD1 (5 bases). Germline assignment: CDR1 LGHNA and CDR2 YSLEER. V was pared by 0 bases and J by 1 base, with 13 bases between. The CDR3 runs 17 residues. CDR3 amino acids: CASSQDFSGHSYNEQFF. The CDR3 DNA is TGCGCCAGCAGCCAAGATTTTTCAGGGCATTCCTACAATGAGCAGTTCTTC.

This clone was counted between two and nine times. The V and J genes are TRBV27 and TRBJ2-7, with TRBD2 identical over 7 bases. Germline assignment: CDR1 MNHEY and CDR2 SMNVEV (reference sequence). The V segment lost 5 bases and the J segment 2 bases; nucleotides outside the gene matches: 6. The CDR3 spans 14 residues. In nucleotides, the CDR3 is TGTGCCAGCAGTCCCCCGGGACTACCCTACGAGCAGTACTTC. Encoded protein: CASSPPGLPYEQYF.